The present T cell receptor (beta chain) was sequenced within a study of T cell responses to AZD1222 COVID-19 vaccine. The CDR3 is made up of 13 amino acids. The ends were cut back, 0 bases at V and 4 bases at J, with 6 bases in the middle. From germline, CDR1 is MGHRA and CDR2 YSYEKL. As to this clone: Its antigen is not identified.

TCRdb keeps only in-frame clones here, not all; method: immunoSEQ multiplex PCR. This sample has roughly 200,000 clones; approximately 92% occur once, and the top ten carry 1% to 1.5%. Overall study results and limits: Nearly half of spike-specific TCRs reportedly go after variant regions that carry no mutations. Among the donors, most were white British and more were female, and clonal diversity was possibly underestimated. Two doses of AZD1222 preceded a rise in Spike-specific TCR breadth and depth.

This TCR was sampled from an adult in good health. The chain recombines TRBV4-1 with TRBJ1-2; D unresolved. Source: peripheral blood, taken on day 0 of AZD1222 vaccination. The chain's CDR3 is CASSQELTYGYTF. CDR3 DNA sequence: TGCGCCAGCAGCCAAGAGCTGACCTATGGCTACACCTTC.